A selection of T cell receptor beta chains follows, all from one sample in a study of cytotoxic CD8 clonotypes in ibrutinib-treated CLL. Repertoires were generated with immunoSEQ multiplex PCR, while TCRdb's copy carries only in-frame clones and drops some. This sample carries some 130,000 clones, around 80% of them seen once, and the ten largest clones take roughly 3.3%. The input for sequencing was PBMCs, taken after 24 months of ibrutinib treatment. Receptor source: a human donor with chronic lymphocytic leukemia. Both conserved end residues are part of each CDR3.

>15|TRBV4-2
CASSLVGGSNSPLHF
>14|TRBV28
CASSPPSTWYGYTF
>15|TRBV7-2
CASSLHLSLNYGYTF
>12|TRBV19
CASSGRDSLIYF
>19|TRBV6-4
CASSLPGTGTGGSTDTQYF
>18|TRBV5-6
CASSLRRLIALAKNIQYF
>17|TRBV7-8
CASREGQGARGDQPQHF
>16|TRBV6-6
CASSSLDRGGGQPQHF
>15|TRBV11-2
CASSVTGQGPNEQFF
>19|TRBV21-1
CASYYRDRTANLNNQPQHF
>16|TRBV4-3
CASSQDPRRGGTEAFF
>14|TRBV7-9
CASSLVRGEHEQFF
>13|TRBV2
CASSPEGDYGYTF
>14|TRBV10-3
CAISELIQGYEQYF
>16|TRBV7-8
CASSLGDGGRYSPLHF
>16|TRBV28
CASRVDSLSYNSPLHF
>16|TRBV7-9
CASFSSPSTSRDRASF
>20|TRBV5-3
CARSLLGGFSGRTKNQPQHF
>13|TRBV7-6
CASSLQGQQPQHF
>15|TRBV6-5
CASSYAAGIVDGYTF
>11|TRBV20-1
CNARARYGYTF
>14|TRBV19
CASSMKGGNSPLHF
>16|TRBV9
CASSRLPGQGGSPLHF
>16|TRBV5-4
CASSSRDRDPLYGYTF
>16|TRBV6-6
CASSHIGAEGAIGYTF
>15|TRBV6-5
CASSSDGGPGQPQHF
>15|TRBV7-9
CASSFVKWDRWGYTF
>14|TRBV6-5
CASSYNGDTGELFF
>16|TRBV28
CASSMTGTGLTGELFF